This T cell receptor beta chain originates from a study of T cell responses to AZD1222 COVID-19 vaccine. General study results and limits: Repertoire sampling occurred only after the peak T cell response. Reportedly, nearly half of unique spike TCRs recognized epitopes outside B.1.351/B.1.1.7 mutations. Along spike, vaccine-associated CD4 TCRs were found throughout, with dominance at 160-218 and 743-854.

This clone showed up just once. Its antigen is not known. With 0 bases removed from V and 5 bases from J, the gap between germline ends came to 13 bases. The CDR3 sequence is 15 residues long. The V gene's germline CDR1 is LGHDT and CDR2 YNNKEL (reference sequence). The repertoire was sequenced with immunoSEQ multiplex PCR; TCRdb's copy has only in-frame clones and lacks some. The data contain roughly 110,000 clones, approximately 86% of them singletons. This sequence originates from an adult in good health. This chain links TRBV3-1 (or the pseudogene TRBV3-2) with TRBJ2-5, with no clear D. The sample here was peripheral blood, taken on day 0 of AZD1222 vaccination. The CDR3 loop reads CASSQDSGLIETQYF. In DNA, the CDR3 is TGTGCCAGCAGCCAAGATTCCGGGTTGATCGAGACCCAGTACTTC.